The clone carrying this T cell receptor (beta chain) was detected only once. V shed 3 bases and J 1 base; nucleotides not matched to a gene: 2. The CDR3 spans 14 residues. Per the germline V gene, CDR1 is SGHRS and CDR2 is YFSETQ. This sample was included in a study of lymphopenia after photon versus proton radiotherapy. Measured with immunoSEQ multiplex PCR; TCRdb has only the in-frame clones, and not every one. Of about 22,000 clones listed, over 90% were seen once; the top ten hold around 10%. The gene calls are TRBV5-1 and TRBJ2-3; 7 positions match TRBD1. The material sequenced was peripheral blood, taken from a patient treated with proton-based radiotherapy. The receptor was derived from a woman aged 70-85 years with pancreatic cancer. Some clones in this sample may be carry-over from other donors' samples. The CDR3 reads CASSSTGGTDTQYF. In nucleotides, the CDR3 is TGCGCCAGCAGCTCCACAGGGGGCACAGATACGCAGTATTTT.